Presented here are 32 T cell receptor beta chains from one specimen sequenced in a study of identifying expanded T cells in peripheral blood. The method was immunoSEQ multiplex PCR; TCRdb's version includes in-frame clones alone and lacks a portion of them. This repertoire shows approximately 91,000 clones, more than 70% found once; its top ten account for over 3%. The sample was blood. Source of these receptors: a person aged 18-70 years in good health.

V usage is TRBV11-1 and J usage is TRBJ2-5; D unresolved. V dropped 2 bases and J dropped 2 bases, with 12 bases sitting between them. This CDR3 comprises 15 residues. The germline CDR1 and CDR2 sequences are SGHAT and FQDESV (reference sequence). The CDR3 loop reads CASSLHGPEQETQYF. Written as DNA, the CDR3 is TGTGCCAGCAGCTTACATGGGCCGGAACAAGAGACCCAGTACTTC.

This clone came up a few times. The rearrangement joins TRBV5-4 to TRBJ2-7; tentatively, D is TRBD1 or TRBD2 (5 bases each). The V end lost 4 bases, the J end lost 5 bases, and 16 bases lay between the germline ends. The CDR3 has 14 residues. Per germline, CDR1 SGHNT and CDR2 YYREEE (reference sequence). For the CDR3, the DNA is TGTGCCAGCAGCGAGGGGCCCGGGGCCGACGAGCAGTACTTC. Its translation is CASSEGPGADEQYF.

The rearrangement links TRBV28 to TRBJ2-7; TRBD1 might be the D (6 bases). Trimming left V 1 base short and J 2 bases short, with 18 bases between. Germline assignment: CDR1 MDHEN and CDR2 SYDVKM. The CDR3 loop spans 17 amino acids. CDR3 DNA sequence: TGTGCCAGCAGTTTATTCACCCTGACAGGACCCACCTACGAGCAGTACTTC. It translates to CASSLFTLTGPTYEQYF.

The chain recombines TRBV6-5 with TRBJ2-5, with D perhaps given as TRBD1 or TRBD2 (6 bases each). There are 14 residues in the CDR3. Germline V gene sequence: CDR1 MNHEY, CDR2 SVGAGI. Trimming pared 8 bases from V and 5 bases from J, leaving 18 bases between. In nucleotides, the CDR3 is TGTGCCAGCGGCTCGGGGGCTACTCTGGAGACCCAGTACTTC. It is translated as CASGSGATLETQYF.

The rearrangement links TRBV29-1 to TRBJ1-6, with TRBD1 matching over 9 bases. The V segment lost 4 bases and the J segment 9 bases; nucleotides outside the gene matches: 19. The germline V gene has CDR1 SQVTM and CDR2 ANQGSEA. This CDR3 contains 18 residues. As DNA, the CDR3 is TGCAGCGTTGTTGTTGGACAGGGGACTCGAGAACTTTGTTCACCCCTCCACTTT. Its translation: CSVVVGQGTRELCSPLHF. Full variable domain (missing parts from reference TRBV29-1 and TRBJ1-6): SAVISQKPSRDICQRGTSLTIQCQVDSQVTMMFWYRQQPGQSLTLIATANQGSEATYESGFVIDKFPISRPNLTFSTLTVSNMSPEDSSIYLCSVVVGQGTRELCSPLHFGNGTRLTVT.

The CDR3 nucleotides are TGTGCCAGCAGCCTCAGGGATTATAGCAATCAGCCCCAGCATTTT. Its protein product is CASSLRDYSNQPQHF. V usage is TRBV2 and J usage is TRBJ1-5; D possibly corresponds to TRBD1 (5 bases). CDR1 and CDR2 from the germline V gene are SNHLY and FYNNEI. The CDR3 length is 15 residues. V lost 6 bases to trimming and J lost 0 bases, with 12 bases between them.

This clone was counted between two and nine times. As DNA, the CDR3 is TGTGCCAGCAGTGATCTCGGGACAGATAATTCACCCCTCCACTTT. It is translated as CASSDLGTDNSPLHF. This chain links TRBV2 with TRBJ1-6; 7 positions agree with TRBD1. V lost 3 bases and J lost 5; bases outside the gene matches: 4. This CDR3 is built from 15 residues. Germline loops: CDR1 SNHLY, CDR2 FYNNEI.

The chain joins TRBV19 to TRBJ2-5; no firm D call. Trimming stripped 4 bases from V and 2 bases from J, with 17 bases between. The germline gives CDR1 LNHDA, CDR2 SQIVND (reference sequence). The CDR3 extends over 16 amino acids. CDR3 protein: CASSTPFDTGQETQYF. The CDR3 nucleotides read TGTGCCAGTAGTACCCCTTTCGACACCGGTCAAGAGACCCAGTACTTC.

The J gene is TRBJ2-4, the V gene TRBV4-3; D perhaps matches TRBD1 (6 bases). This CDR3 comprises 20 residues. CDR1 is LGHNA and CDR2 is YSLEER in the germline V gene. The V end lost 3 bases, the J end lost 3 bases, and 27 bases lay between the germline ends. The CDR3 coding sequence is TGCGCCAGCAGCCACTCCGTTGACAGGTCGAAGGGGTTAGGCAAAAACATTCAGTACTTC. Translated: CASSHSVDRSKGLGKNIQYF.

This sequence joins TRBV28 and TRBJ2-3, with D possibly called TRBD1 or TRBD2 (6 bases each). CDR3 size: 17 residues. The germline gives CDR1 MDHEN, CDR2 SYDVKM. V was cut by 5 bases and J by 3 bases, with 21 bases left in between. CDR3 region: CASSTSPDGGTTDTQYF. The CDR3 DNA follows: TGTGCCAGCAGTACCTCACCCGACGGGGGCACAACAGATACGCAGTATTTT. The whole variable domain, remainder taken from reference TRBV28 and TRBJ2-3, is DVKVTQSSRYLVKRTGEKVFLECVQDMDHENMFWYRQDPGLGLRLIYFSYDVKMKEKGDIPEGYSVSREKKERFSLILESASTNQTSMYLCASSTSPDGGTTDTQYFGPGTRLTVL.

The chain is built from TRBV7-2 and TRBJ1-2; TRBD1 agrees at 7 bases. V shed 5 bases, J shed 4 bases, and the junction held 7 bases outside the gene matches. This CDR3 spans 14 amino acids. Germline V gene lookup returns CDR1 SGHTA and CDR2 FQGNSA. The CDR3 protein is CASSNRGVGYGYTF. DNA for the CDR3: TGTGCCAGCAGCAACAGGGGAGTCGGCTATGGCTACACCTTC.

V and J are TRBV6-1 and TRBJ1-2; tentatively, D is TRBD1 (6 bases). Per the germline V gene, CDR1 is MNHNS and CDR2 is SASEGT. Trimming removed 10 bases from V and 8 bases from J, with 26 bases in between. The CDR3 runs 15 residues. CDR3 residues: CATQRGFRTEKGYTF. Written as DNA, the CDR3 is TGTGCCACACAACGAGGCTTTCGGACAGAAAAAGGCTACACCTTC.

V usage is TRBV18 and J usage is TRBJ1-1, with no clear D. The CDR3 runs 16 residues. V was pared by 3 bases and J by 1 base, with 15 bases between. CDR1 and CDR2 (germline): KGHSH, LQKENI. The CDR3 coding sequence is TGTGCCAGCTCACCCTTAATGTTAGGTGAGAACACTGAAGCTTTCTTT. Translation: CASSPLMLGENTEAFF.

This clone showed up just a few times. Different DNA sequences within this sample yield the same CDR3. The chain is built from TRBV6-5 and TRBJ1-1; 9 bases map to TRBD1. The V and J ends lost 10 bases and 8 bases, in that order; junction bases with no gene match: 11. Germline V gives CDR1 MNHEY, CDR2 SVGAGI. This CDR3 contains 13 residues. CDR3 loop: CATHRGLGHEAFF. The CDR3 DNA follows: TGTGCCACCCACAGGGGGCTAGGTCACGAAGCTTTCTTT.

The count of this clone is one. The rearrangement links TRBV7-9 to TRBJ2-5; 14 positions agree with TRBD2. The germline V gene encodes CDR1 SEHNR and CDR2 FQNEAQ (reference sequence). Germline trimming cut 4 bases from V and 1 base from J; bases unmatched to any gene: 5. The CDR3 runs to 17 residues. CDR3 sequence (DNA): TGTGCCAGCAGCTCGGGACTAGCGGGGGCCTTCCAAGAGACCCAGTACTTC. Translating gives CASSSGLAGAFQETQYF.

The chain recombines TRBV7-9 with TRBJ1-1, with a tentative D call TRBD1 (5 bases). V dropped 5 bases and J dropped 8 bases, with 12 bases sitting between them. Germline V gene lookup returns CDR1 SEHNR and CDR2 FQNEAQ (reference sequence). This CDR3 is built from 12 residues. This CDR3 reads CASSLGTAEAFF. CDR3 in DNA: TGTGCCAGCAGCCTCGGGACGGCAGAAGCTTTCTTT.

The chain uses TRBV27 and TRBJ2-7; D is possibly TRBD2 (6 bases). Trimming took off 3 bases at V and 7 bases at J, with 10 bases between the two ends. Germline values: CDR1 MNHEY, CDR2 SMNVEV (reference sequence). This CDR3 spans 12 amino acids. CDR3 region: CASSLPGREQYF. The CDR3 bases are TGTGCCAGCAGTTTGCCAGGGAGGGAGCAGTACTTC.

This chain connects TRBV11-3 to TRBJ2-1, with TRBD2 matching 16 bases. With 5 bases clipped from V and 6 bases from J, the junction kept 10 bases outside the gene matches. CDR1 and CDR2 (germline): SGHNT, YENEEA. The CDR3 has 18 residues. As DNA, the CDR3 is TGTGCCAGCAGCCTGGGCGAGGGACTAGCGGGGGGGCGCAATGAGCAGTTCTTC. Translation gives CASSLGEGLAGGRNEQFF.

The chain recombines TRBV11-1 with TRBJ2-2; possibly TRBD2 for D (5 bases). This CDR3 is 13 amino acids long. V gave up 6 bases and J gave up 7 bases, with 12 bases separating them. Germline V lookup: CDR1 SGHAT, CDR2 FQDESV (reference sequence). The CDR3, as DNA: TGTGCCAGCAGTTTGTCTAGCATCGGGGAGCTGTTTTTT. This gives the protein CASSLSSIGELFF.

CDR3 DNA: TGTGCCAGCAGCTCCGGGACAGGGGAATACAATGAGCAGTTCTTC. Protein: CASSSGTGEYNEQFF. This rearrangement joins TRBV6-4 to TRBJ2-1; 10 nucleotides line up with TRBD1. The CDR3 runs to 15 residues. Germline V gene data show CDR1 as MRHNA and CDR2 as SNTAGT. With V trimmed by 6 bases and J by 4 bases, 6 bases remained unmatched.

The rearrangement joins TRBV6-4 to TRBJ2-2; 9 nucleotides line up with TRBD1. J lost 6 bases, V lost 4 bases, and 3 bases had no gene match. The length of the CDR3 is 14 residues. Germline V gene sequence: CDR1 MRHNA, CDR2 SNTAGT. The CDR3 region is CASSAQGASGELFF. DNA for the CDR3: TGTGCCAGCAGTGCACAGGGGGCGTCCGGGGAGCTGTTTTTT.

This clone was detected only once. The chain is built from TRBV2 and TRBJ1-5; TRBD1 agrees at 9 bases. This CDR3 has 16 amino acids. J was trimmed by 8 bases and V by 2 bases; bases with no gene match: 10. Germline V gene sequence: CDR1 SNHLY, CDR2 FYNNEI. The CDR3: CASSEQWTGEGEPQHF. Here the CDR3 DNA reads TGTGCCAGCAGTGAACAGTGGACAGGGGAGGGGGAGCCCCAGCATTTT.

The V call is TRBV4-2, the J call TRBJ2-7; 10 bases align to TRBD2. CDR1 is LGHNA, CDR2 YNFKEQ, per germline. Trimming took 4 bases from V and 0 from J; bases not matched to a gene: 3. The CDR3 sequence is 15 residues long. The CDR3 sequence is CASSPAGGGSYEQYF. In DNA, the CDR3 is TGTGCCAGCAGCCCAGCGGGAGGGGGCTCCTACGAGCAGTACTTC.

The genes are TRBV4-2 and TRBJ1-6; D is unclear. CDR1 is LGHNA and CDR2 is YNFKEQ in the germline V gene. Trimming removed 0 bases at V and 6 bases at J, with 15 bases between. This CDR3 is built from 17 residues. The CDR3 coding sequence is TGTGCCAGCAGCCAAGAGGTGGTAGGGCTTAGTAATTCACCCCTCCACTTT. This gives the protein CASSQEVVGLSNSPLHF.

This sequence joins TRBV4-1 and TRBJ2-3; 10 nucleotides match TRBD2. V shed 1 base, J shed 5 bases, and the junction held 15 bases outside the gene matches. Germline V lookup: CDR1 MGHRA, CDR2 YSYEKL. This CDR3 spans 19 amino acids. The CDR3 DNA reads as TGCGCCAGCAGCCAAGTTGGGGGGGGAGTAGCGGGAGGAGAAGATACGCAGTATTTT. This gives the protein CASSQVGGGVAGGEDTQYF.

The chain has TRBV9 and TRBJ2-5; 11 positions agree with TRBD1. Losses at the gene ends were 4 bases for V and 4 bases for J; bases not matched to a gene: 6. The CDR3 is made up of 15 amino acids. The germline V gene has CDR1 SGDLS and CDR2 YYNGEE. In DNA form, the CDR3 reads TGTGCCAGCAGCCCCGCCGGGACAGGGGGAGAGACCCAGTACTTC. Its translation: CASSPAGTGGETQYF.

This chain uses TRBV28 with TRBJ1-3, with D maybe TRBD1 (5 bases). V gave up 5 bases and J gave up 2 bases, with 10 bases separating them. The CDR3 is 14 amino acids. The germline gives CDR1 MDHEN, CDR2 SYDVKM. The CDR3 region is CASSRGDAGNTIYF. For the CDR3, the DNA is TGTGCCAGCAGTCGAGGGGATGCTGGAAACACCATATATTTT.

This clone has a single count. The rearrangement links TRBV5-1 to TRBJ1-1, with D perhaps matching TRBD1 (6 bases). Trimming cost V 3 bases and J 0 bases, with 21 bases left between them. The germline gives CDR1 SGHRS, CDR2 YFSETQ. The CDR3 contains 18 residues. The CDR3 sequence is CASSSLGARARMNTEAFF. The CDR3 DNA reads TGCGCCAGCAGCTCCCTGGGGGCAAGAGCCCGGATGAACACTGAAGCTTTCTTT.

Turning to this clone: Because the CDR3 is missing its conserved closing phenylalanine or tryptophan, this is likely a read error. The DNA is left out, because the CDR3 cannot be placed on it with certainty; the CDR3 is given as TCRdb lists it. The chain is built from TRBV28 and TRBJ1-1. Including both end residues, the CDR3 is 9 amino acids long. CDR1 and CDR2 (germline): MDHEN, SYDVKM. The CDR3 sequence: CASSLSGRL.

The CDR3 loop is CASSPGTAKNIQYF. The CDR3 bases are TGTGCCAGCAGCCCCGGGACAGCCAAAAACATTCAGTACTTC. The V call is TRBV14, the J call TRBJ2-4; D may match TRBD1 or TRBD2 (5 bases each). V shed 4 bases and J shed 0 bases, with 7 bases lying between them. CDR3 length equals 14 residues. The germline V gene has CDR1 SGHDN and CDR2 FVKESK.

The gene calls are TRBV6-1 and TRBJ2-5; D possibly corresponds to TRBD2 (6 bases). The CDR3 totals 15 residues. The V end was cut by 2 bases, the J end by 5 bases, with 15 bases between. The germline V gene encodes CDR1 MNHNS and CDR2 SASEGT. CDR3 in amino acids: CASSERLEVHETQYF. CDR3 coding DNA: TGTGCCAGCAGTGAAAGACTAGAGGTCCACGAGACCCAGTACTTC.

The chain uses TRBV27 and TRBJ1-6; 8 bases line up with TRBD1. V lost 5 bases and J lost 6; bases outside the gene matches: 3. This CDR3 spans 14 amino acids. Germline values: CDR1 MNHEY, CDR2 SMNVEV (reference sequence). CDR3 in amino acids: CASSVDRGNSPLHF. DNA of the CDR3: TGTGCCAGCAGTGTCGACAGGGGTAATTCACCCCTCCACTTT.